The 2 T cell receptor beta chains presented below share a single source sample, sequenced in a study of cytomegalovirus exposure and HLA in healthy donors. PCR involved 60 Vbeta and 13 Jbeta primers. Profiled with immunoSEQ multiplex PCR; TCRdb holds only in-frame clones, not every one. Found here are 150,000 to 200,000 clones, approximately 79% of them singletons; the top ten hold roughly 2%. Specimen: PBMCs. The receptors come from a human donor in good health.

This clone was recorded only once. J is TRBJ2-7 and V is TRBV27; no clear D gene. This CDR3 is built from 13 residues. From germline, CDR1 is MNHEY and CDR2 SMNVEV (reference sequence). V lost 6 bases, J lost 1 base, and 10 bases lay in between. In DNA, the CDR3 is TGTGCCAGCAGCCAGGCCGTATCCTACGAGCAGTACTTC. Translated: CASSQAVSYEQYF.

The chain links TRBV6-1 to TRBJ1-3, with D tentatively TRBD1 (5 bases). Deletions cut 7 bases from V and 8 bases from J, with 18 bases between. Germline V gives CDR1 MNHNS, CDR2 SASEGT. The CDR3 totals 14 residues. The CDR3 DNA sequence: TGTGCCAGCACCGAAAGAGGGAGGGGTGACACCATATATTTT. It codes for CASTERGRGDTIYF.